These 25 T cell receptor beta chains were all obtained from the same sample, sequenced in a study of T cells in Graves' hyperthyroidism and ophthalmopathy. The source material, RNA transcripts, was used to amplify TCR beta CDR3 regions. TCR CDR3 regions were first amplified by RT-PCR with HTBI primers. TCRdb reprocessed the multiplex PCR reads with MiXCR, giving one entry per CDR3 protein. The table shows 600,000 to 850,000 distinct CDR3 sequences, with over 15% occurring only once. What was sequenced was blood. The receptors were gathered from a woman between 45 and 60 years old with Graves' hyperthyroidism that later progressed to Graves' ophthalmopathy.

The chain links TRBV5-1 to TRBJ1-2; tentatively, D is TRBD1 (5 bases). Trimming removed 0 bases at V and 0 bases at J, with 9 bases between. Germline V CDR1 and CDR2: SGHRS, YFSETQ. The CDR3 length is 15 residues. The CDR3 bases are TGCGCCAGCAGCTTGGAAAGGGGCCCTAACTATGGCTACACCTTC. This translates into CASSLERGPNYGYTF.

This clonotype was counted between two and nine times. The rearrangement links TRBV7-3 to TRBJ2-1, with D perhaps matching TRBD1 or TRBD2 (5 bases each). CDR1 SGHTA and CDR2 FQGTGA come from the germline V gene. This CDR3 comprises 15 residues. V shed 0 bases and J shed 5 bases, with 11 bases lying between them. In DNA, the CDR3 is TGTGCCAGCAGCTTAACGGTATCGGGACACAATGAGCAGTTCTTC. Its protein product is CASSLTVSGHNEQFF.

This clonotype appeared once. One junction end does not reproduce the germline sequence, and a read error may be involved. This chain uses TRBV5-1 with TRBJ2-7; D perhaps matches TRBD1 (8 bases). The CDR3 runs 17 residues. The V gene's germline CDR1 is SGHRS and CDR2 YFSETQ. This CDR3 reads CASNTGYGQGGPYVQYF. The CDR3 DNA reads as TGCGCCAGCAACACGGGCTACGGACAGGGAGGGCCCTACGTGCAGTACTTC.

This clonotype was seen only a few times. This sequence joins TRBV6-5 and TRBJ2-2; 7 bases line up with TRBD1. Germline CDR1 is MNHEY and CDR2 is SVGAGI. There are 13 residues in the CDR3. V was clipped by 2 bases and J by 6 bases; unmatched bases: 0. CDR3 residues: CASSYQGAGELFF. In DNA, the CDR3 is TGTGCCAGCAGTTACCAGGGGGCCGGGGAGCTGTTTTTT.

This clonotype came up many times. CDR3 bases: TGCAGTACAAGCGAGGGGGATGAGCAGTTCTTC. It translates to CSTSEGDEQFF. V usage is TRBV20-1 and J usage is TRBJ2-1, with D possibly TRBD1 on 6 matching bases. Trimming pared 8 bases from V and 8 bases from J, leaving 13 bases between. The CDR3 loop spans 11 amino acids. Germline CDR1 DFQATT, CDR2 SNEGSKA (reference sequence).

This clonotype was recorded at least ten times. The gene calls are TRBV5-4 and TRBJ2-7; D is ambiguous. The V gene's germline CDR1 is SGHNT and CDR2 YYREEE (reference sequence). The CDR3 sequence is 14 residues long. V was shortened by 0 bases and J by 4 bases, with 11 bases between the two germline ends. CDR3 sequence: CASSLVPGRYEQYF. The CDR3 region has the DNA TGTGCCAGCAGCTTGGTCCCTGGACGGTACGAGCAGTACTTC.

V and J are TRBV5-6 and TRBJ1-2; the D is unclear. Germline V gene data show CDR1 as SGHDT and CDR2 as YYEEEE. The CDR3 totals 13 residues. V was trimmed by 4 bases and J by 8 bases, leaving 15 bases between them. DNA of the CDR3: TGTGCCAGCAGCGCCCGGGAGGTTCCGGGCTACACCTTC. Protein product: CASSAREVPGYTF.

This clonotype was seen more than once but under ten times. Lacking the conserved final phenylalanine or tryptophan, this CDR3 likely reflects a read error. The chain has TRBV11-3 and TRBJ2-1; D is unclear. The length of the CDR3 is 15 residues. From germline, CDR1 is SGHNT and CDR2 YENEEA. Trimming shortened V by 5 bases and J by 0 bases, and 11 bases separated the two germline ends. CDR3: CASSLRDSSYNEQFL. CDR3 bases: TGTGCCAGCAGCCTAAGGGATAGCTCCTACAATGAGCAGTTCCTC.

Comment on this clonotype: This clone may be a read error of a much larger clone one base away. CDR3 nucleotides: TGCAGTGCTCCAGGTCCGGGACAGAGGGTTCTCTATGGCTGCACCTTC. It codes for CSAPGPGQRVLYGCTF. This sequence joins TRBV20-1 and TRBJ1-2; TRBD1 matches 7 bases. This CDR3 has 16 amino acids. The germline CDR1 and CDR2 sequences are DFQATT and SNEGSKA (reference sequence).

Points on this clonotype: At one end, the junction sequence differs from germline, possibly due to a read error. The rearrangement joins TRBV27 to TRBJ1-3; D possibly corresponds to TRBD1 (6 bases). The CDR3 is 13 residues long. Germline loops: CDR1 MNHEY, CDR2 SMNVEV (reference sequence). The CDR3 bases are TGTGCCAGCAGGGGACAAGTAGAAAACACCACATATTTT. This sequence encodes CASRGQVENTTYF.

The chain recombines TRBV15 with TRBJ1-5; no firm D call. The length of the CDR3 is 15 residues. Per the germline V gene, CDR1 is LNHNV and CDR2 is YYDKDF (reference sequence). V was pared by 0 bases and J by 1 base, with 7 bases between. For the CDR3, the DNA is TGTGCCACCAGCAGAGATGGGCGAAGCAATCAGCCCCAGCATTTT. Protein sequence: CATSRDGRSNQPQHF.

This clonotype came up many times. The chain joins TRBV5-1 to TRBJ1-1; TRBD1 is a possible D gene (5 bases). The germline V gene encodes CDR1 SGHRS and CDR2 YFSETQ. V lost 3 bases to trimming and J lost 4 bases, with 16 bases between them. The CDR3 is 15 amino acids. CDR3 sequence (DNA): TGCGCCAGCAGCTCCCGCCCCCTGAGGGGCACTGAAGCTTTCTTT. Translation gives CASSSRPLRGTEAFF.

The rearrangement links TRBV2 to TRBJ1-4, with D perhaps TRBD1 (5 bases). Germline CDR1 reads SNHLY; CDR2 reads FYNNEI. The CDR3 is made up of 13 amino acids. Trimming took 5 bases from V and 7 from J, leaving 11 bases between them. The CDR3 region has the DNA TGTGCCAGCAGTCCCGGGGGGTTTGAAAAACTGTTTTTT. This encodes CASSPGGFEKLFF.

At least ten counts were recorded for this clonotype. The chain is built from TRBV11-2 and TRBJ2-3, with 11 nucleotides matching TRBD2. The CDR3 has 14 amino acids. Germline V gene sequence: CDR1 SGHAT, CDR2 FQNNGV. The V segment lost 7 bases and the J segment 4 bases; nucleotides outside the gene matches: 4. The CDR3: CASKLSGGADTQYF. The CDR3 DNA reads as TGTGCCAGCAAACTTAGCGGGGGGGCAGATACGCAGTATTTT.

This clonotype was observed at least ten times. This chain connects TRBV2 to TRBJ1-2, with TRBD1 as a possible D gene (5 bases). The CDR3 is 17 amino acids. Germline V gene sequence: CDR1 SNHLY, CDR2 FYNNEI. Trimming removed 7 bases from V and 3 bases from J, with 24 bases in between. The CDR3 reads CASNKKWDLGTHYGYTF. The DNA for the CDR3 is TGTGCCAGCAACAAAAAGTGGGACCTTGGGACTCACTATGGCTACACCTTC.

This clonotype was observed a handful of times. The chain recombines TRBV6-2 or TRBV6-3 with TRBJ2-7, with TRBD1 matching 7 bases. There are 14 residues in the CDR3. The J segment lost 0 bases and the V segment lost 7 bases, leaving 6 bases of the junction unmatched. Germline values: CDR1 MNHEY, CDR2 SVGEGT. The CDR3 sequence: CASTKGQPSYEQYF. The CDR3 nucleotides are TGTGCCAGCACCAAGGGACAGCCCTCCTACGAGCAGTACTTC.

This rearrangement joins TRBV19 to TRBJ2-1; possible D gene TRBD1, 5 bases. The V gene's germline CDR1 is LNHDA and CDR2 SQIVND (reference sequence). This CDR3 spans 15 amino acids. Trimming pared 6 bases from V and 1 base from J, leaving 13 bases between. The CDR3 here is CASSQQAWSYNEQFF. The CDR3, as DNA: TGTGCCAGTAGCCAACAGGCCTGGTCCTACAATGAGCAGTTCTTC. Based on the CDR3 plus reference TRBV19 and TRBJ2-1, the full variable domain is DGGITQSPKYLFRKEGQNVTLSCEQNLNHDAMYWYRQDPGQGLRLIYYSQIVNDFQKGDIAEGYSVSREKKESFPLTVTSAQKNPTAFYLCASSQQAWSYNEQFFGPGTRLTVL.

Only a few counts were recorded for this clonotype. The chain recombines TRBV29-1 with TRBJ1-1, with D maybe TRBD1 (6 bases). The CDR3 is 13 residues long. Per germline, CDR1 SQVTM and CDR2 ANQGSEA. V was shortened by 4 bases and J by 3 bases, with 12 bases between the two germline ends. This CDR3 is CSVAQGGDTEAFF. CDR3 bases: TGCAGCGTTGCCCAAGGGGGGGACACTGAAGCTTTCTTT. The variable domain in full, completed from reference TRBV29-1 and TRBJ1-1, reads SAVISQKPSRDICQRGTSLTIQCQVDSQVTMMFWYRQQPGQSLTLIATANQGSEATYESGFVIDKFPISRPNLTFSTLTVSNMSPEDSSIYLCSVAQGGDTEAFFGQGTRLTVV.

This clonotype was found a few times. The chain is built from TRBV11-2 and TRBJ2-5; 7 positions match TRBD1. Germline V gene data show CDR1 as SGHAT and CDR2 as FQNNGV. With V trimmed by 4 bases and J by 3 bases, 14 bases remained unmatched. The CDR3 has 17 amino acids. As DNA, the CDR3 is TGTGCCAGCAGCTCCCGGGGCCGGGCAGGGGGTAAAGAGACCCAGTACTTC. Translation gives CASSSRGRAGGKETQYF.

With regard to this clonotype: Possible read error: a much larger clone is one base away. The genes are TRBV12-3 or TRBV12-4 and TRBJ1-5; the match to TRBD1 covers 8 bases. The CDR3 contains 15 residues. The V and J ends lost 7 bases and 4 bases, in that order; junction bases with no gene match: 9. The CDR3 spells CASTTGGVLNQPQHF. CDR3 sequence (DNA): TGTGCCAGCACCACAGGGGGTGTTTTGAATCAGCCCCAGCATTTT.

This clonotype has at least ten counts. The V call is TRBV20-1, the J call TRBJ1-1; D unresolved. The CDR3 is made up of 13 amino acids. With 3 bases removed from V and 5 bases from J, the gap between germline ends came to 13 bases. Germline V CDR1 and CDR2: DFQATT, SNEGSKA (reference sequence). The chain's CDR3 is CSARVRGRTEAFF. CDR3 DNA: TGCAGTGCTAGGGTTCGAGGTAGGACTGAAGCTTTCTTT.

This clonotype came up many times. This may be a read error: a much more frequent sequence differs by one nucleotide. The chain combines TRBV12-3 or TRBV12-4 with TRBJ1-1; D perhaps matches TRBD1 (5 bases). Trimming shortened V by 2 bases and J by 4 bases, and 8 bases separated the two germline ends. This CDR3 has 13 residues. The CDR3 region is CASSLKGSTEAFF. The CDR3 DNA reads TGTGCCAGCAGTTTAAAGGGGAGCACTGAAGCTTTCTTT.

This clonotype was observed a few times. V is TRBV20-1 and J is TRBJ1-6; D is possibly TRBD1 (5 bases). This CDR3 spans 14 amino acids. Trimming stripped 5 bases from V and 6 bases from J, with 14 bases between. Germline V gene data show CDR1 as DFQATT and CDR2 as SNEGSKA (reference sequence). The CDR3 region is CSAGTRAGNSPLHF. DNA for the CDR3: TGCAGTGCTGGCACCAGGGCGGGTAATTCACCCCTCCACTTT.

This chain joins TRBV9 and TRBJ1-2; D call uncertain. CDR3 length equals 17 residues. Trimming removed 0 bases from V and 0 bases from J, with 15 bases in between. Germline CDR1 is SGDLS and CDR2 is YYNGEE. CDR3 sequence reads: CASSVASRSAANYGYTF. The CDR3, as DNA: TGTGCCAGCAGCGTAGCGTCGAGGTCAGCCGCTAACTATGGCTACACCTTC.

This clonotype has more than one count but fewer than ten. The chain combines TRBV7-9 with TRBJ2-7; D remains unclear. Deletions cut 5 bases from V and 0 bases from J, with 14 bases between. The CDR3 totals 15 residues. Germline-derived CDR1 and CDR2 are SEHNR and FQNEAQ (reference sequence). CDR3 region: CASSPRQASSYEQYF. The DNA of the CDR3 is TGTGCCAGCAGCCCCCGGCAGGCGAGCTCCTACGAGCAGTACTTC.